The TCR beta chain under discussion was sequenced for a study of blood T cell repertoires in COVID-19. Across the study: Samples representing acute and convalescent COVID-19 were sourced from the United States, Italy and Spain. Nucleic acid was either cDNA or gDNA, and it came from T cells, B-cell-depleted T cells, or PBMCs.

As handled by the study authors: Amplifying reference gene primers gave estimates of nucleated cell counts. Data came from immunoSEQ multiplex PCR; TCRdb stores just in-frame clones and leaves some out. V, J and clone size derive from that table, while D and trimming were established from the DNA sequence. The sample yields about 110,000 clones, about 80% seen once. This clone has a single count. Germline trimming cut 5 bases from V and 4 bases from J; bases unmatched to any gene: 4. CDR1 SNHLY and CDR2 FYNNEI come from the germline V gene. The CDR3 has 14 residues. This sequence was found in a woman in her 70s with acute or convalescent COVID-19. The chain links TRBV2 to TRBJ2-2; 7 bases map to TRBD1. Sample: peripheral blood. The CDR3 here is CASSSDRATGELFF. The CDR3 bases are TGTGCCAGCAGTTCCGACAGGGCCACCGGGGAGCTGTTTTTT.